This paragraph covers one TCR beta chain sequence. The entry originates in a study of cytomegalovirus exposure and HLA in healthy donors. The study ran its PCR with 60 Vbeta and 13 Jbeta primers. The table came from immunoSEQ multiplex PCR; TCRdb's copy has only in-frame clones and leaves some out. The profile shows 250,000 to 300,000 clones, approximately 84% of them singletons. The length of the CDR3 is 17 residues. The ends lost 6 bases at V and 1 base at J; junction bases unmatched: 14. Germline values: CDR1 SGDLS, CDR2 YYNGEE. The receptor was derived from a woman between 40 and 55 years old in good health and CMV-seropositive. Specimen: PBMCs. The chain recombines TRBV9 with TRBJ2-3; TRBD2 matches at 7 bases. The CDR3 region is CASTYSGTNIGTDTQYF. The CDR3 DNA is TGTGCCAGCACCTATAGTGGGACTAATATCGGCACAGATACGCAGTATTTT. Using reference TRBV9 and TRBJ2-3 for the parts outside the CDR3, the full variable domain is DSGVTQTPKHLITATGQRVTLRCSPRSGDLSVYWYQQSLDQGLQFLIQYYNGEERAKGNILERFSAQQFPDLHSELNLSSLELGDSALYFCASTYSGTNIGTDTQYFGPGTRLTVL.